The source of this T cell receptor (beta chain) is a study of CD4 and CD8 cells across lung adenocarcinoma regions. V gave up 5 bases and J gave up 9 bases, with 21 bases separating them. The CDR3 extends over 15 amino acids. Germline CDR1 is MNHNS and CDR2 is SASEGT. The patients had localized lung adenocarcinoma, a non-small cell subtype. TCRdb itself ran the PCR reads through MiXCR, one entry per CDR3 protein. The table has approximately 25,000 distinct CDR3 sequences, around 53% seen once. The sequenced material came from CD8+ T cells from the center of a lung tumor. The sequence was collected from a male donor with lung adenocarcinoma. The CD4 and CD8 labels of this study may be unreliable. This chain joins TRBV6-1 and TRBJ2-3; D is tentatively TRBD1 or TRBD2 (5 bases each). This CDR3 reads CASSRGVGDQETQYF. CDR3 coding DNA: TGTGCCAGCAGTAGGGGAGTCGGTGACCAAGAGACGCAGTATTTT.